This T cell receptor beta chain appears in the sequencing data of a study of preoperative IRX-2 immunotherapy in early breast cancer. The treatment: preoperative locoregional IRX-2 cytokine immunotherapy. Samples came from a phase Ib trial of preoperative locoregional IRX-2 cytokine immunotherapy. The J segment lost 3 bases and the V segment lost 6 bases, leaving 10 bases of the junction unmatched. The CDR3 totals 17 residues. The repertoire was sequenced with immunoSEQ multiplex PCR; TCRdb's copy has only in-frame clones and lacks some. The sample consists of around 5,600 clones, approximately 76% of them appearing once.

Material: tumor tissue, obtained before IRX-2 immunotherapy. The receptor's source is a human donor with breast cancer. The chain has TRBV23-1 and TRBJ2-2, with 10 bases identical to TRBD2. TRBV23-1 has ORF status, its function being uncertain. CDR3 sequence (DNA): TGCGCCAGCAGCCGCGGAGCGGGAGGGATTGACACCGGGGAGCTGTTTTTT. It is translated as CASSRGAGGIDTGELFF.